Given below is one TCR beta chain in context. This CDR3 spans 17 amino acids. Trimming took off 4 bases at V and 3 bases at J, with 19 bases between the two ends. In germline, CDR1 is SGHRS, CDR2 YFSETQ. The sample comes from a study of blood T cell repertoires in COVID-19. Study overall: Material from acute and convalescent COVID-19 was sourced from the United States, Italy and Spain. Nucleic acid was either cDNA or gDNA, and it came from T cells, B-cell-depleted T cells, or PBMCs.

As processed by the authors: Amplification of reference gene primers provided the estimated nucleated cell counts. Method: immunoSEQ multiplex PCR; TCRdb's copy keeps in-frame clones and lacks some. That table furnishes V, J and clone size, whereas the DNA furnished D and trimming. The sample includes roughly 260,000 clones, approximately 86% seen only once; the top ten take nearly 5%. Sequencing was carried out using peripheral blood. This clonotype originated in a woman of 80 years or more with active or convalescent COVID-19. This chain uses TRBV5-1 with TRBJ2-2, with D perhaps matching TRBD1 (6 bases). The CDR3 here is CASSRNPQTGDTGELFF. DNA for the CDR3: TGCGCCAGCAGCCGAAATCCCCAGACAGGTGACACCGGGGAGCTGTTTTTT.